This T cell receptor (beta chain) was sequenced during a study of beta chain features in type 1 diabetes. About the study: Sorted cells, approximately 100,000,000 in number, were examined across all samples.

Notes on this clone: Antigen: not known.

One heparinised blood draw, averaging roughly 120 mL, came from each donor. All sorted populations exceeded 98% purity. Study findings and constraints: Lower insertion and higher deletion counts appeared at VDJ junctions in type 1 diabetes patients.

Reverse transcription of all isolated RNA meant that expressed TCRB transcripts were sequenced. Using immunoSEQ multiplex PCR, the repertoire was profiled, and TCRdb retains in-frame clones only, with some absent. The data hold under 950,000 clones, with 17% observed a single time. The material sequenced was naive CD4+ T cells from blood. The sequence was obtained from a woman in her late teens or twenties in good health.

The CDR3 DNA reads as TGCGCCAGCAGCCAAGATCTAATAGGCGAGCAGTACTTC. This sequence encodes CASSQDLIGEQYF. This chain joins TRBV4-3 and TRBJ2-7; D ambiguous. The germline V gene encodes CDR1 LGHNA and CDR2 YSLEER. With 0 bases removed from V and 6 bases from J, the gap between germline ends came to 9 bases. The CDR3 is 13 amino acids.